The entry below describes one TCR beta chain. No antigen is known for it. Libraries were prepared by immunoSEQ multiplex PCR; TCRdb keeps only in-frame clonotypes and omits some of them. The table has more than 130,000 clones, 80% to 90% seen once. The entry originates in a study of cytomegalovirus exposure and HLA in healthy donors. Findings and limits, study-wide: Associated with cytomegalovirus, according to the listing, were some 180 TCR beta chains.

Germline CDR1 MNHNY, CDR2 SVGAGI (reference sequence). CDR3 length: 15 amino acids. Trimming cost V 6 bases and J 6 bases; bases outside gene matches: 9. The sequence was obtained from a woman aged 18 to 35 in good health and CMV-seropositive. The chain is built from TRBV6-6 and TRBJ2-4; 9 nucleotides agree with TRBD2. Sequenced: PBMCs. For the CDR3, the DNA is TGTGCCAGCAGACAGACAGCGGGGGGATTAAACATTCAGTACTTC. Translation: CASRQTAGGLNIQYF.